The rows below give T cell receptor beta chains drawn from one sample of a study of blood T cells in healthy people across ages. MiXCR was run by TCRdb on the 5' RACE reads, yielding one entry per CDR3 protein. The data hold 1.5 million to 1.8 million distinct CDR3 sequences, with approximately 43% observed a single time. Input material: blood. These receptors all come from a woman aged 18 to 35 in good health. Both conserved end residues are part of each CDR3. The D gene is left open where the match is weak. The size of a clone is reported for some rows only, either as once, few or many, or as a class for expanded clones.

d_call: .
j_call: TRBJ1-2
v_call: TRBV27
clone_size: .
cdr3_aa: CASSFSPAGLYGYTF
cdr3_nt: TGTGCCAGCAGTTTCTCCCCTGCAGGCCTCTATGGCTACACCTTC

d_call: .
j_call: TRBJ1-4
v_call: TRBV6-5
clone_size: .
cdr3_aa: CASSFDRRMNEKLFF
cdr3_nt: TGTGCCAGCAGTTTCGACAGGAGAATGAATGAAAAACTGTTTTTT

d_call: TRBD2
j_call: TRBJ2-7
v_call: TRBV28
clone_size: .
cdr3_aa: CASSARTSAIYNEQYF
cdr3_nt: TGTGCCAGCAGTGCCAGGACTAGCGCAATCTACAATGAGCAGTACTTC

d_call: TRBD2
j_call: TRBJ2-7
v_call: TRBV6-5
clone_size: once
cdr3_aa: CASSYSKSGSAYEQYF
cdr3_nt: TGTGCCAGCAGTTACTCCAAAAGCGGGAGCGCCTACGAGCAGTACTTC

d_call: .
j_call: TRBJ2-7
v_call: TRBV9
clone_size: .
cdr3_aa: CASSPLLGATYEQYF
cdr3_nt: TGTGCCAGCAGCCCGTTGCTGGGCGCGACATATGAGCAGTACTTC

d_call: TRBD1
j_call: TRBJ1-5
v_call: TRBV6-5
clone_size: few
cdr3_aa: CASSQGQGYHQPQHF
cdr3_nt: TGTGCCAGCAGCCAAGGACAGGGCTATCATCAGCCCCAGCATTTT

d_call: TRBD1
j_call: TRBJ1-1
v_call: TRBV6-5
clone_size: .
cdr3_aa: CASSGGTGRAEAFF
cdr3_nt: TGTGCCAGCAGTGGTGGGACAGGGCGGGCTGAAGCTTTCTTT

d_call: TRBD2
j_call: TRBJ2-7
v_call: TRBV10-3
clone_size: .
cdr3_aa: CAIREAGTSYEQYF
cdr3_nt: TGTGCCATCAGGGAAGCCGGGACTAGCTACGAGCAGTACTTC

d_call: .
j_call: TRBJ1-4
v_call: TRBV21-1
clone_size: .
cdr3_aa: CASSNTGAANEKLFF
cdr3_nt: TGTGCCAGCAGCAATACAGGGGCTGCTAATGAAAAACTGTTTTTT

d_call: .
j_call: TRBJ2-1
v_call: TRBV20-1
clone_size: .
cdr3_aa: CSARDSCAFF
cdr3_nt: TGCAGTGCCAGAGACTCCTGCGCGTTCTTC

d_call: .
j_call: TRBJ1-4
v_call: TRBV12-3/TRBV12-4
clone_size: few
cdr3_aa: CASSERRGTNEKLFF
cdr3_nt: TGTGCCAGCAGCGAGAGACGGGGGACTAATGAAAAACTGTTTTTT

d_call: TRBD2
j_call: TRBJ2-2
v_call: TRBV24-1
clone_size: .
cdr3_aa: CATSRTSGLTGELFF
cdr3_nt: TGTGCCACCAGTCGGACTAGCGGGTTGACCGGGGAGCTGTTTTTT

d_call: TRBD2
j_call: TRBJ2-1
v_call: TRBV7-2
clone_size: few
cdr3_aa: CASSNGLVYNEQFF
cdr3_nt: TGTGCCAGCAGCAATGGACTAGTATACAATGAGCAGTTCTTC

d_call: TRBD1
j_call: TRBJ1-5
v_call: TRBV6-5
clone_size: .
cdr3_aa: CVCSNLRDRGDVTSNQPQHF
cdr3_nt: TGTGTCTGCAGTAACCTCCGGGACAGGGGAGATGTGACGAGCAATCAGCCCCAGCATTTT

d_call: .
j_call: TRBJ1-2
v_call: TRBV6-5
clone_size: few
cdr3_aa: CASSYEGKYGYTF
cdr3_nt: TGTGCCAGCAGTTACGAAGGAAAGTATGGCTACACCTTC

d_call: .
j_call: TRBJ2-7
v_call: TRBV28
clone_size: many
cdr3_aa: CASRGAYNEQYF
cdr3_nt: TGTGCCAGCAGGGGGGCCTACAATGAGCAGTACTTC

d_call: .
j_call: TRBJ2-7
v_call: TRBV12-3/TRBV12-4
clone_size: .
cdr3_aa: CASSLAGGGLDEQYF
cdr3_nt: TGTGCCAGCAGTTTAGCGGGAGGCGGATTAGACGAGCAGTACTTC

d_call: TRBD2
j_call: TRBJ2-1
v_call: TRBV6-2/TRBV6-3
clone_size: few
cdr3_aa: CASSYGRLAGLGNEQFF
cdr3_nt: TGTGCCAGCAGTTACGGTCGACTAGCGGGATTGGGGAATGAGCAGTTCTTC

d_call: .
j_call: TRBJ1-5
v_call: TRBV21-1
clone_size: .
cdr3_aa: CASSKSARHSNQPQHF
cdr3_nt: TGTGCCAGCAGCAAATCCGCACGACATAGCAATCAGCCCCAGCATTTT

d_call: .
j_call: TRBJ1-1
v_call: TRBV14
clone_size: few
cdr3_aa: CASSPSIPAFF
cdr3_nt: TGTGCCAGCAGCCCGAGCATACCAGCTTTCTTT

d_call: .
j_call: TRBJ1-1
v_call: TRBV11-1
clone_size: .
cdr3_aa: CASSIKAWGTEAFF
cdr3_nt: TGTGCCAGCAGCATTAAGGCCTGGGGAACAGAAGCTTTCTTT

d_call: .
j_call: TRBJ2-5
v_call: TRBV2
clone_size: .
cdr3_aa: CASSEQRSYNEQYF
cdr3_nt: TGTGCCAGCAGTGAACAGCGGTCCTACAATGAGCAGTACTTC

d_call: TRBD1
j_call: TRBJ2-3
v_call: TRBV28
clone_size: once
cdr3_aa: CASSLLTGVSTDTQYF
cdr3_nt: TGTGCCAGCAGTTTATTGACAGGGGTTAGCACAGATACGCAGTATTTT

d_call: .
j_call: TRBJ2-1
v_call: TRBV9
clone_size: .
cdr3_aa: CASSPRRTEQFF
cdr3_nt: TGTGCCAGCAGCCCGAGGAGGACTGAGCAGTTCTTC

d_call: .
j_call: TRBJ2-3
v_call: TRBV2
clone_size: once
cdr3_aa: CASSLGHLPTDTQYF
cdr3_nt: TGTGCCAGCAGCCTGGGACACCTCCCTACAGATACGCAGTATTTT

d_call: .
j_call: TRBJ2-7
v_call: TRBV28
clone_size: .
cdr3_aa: CASSTTQSYEQYF
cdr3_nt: TGTGCCAGCAGTACGACACAGAGCTACGAGCAGTACTTC

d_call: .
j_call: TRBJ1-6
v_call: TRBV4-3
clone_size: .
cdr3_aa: CASSQEQGLYNSPLHF
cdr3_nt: TGCGCCAGCAGCCAAGAGCAGGGCCTCTATAATTCACCCCTCCACTTT

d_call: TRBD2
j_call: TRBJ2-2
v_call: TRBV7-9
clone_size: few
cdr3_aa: CASSPTSGRLTGELFF
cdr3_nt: TGTGCCAGCAGCCCGACTAGCGGGAGACTCACCGGGGAGCTGTTTTTT

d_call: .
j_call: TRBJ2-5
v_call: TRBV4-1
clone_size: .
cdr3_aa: CASSQTLGEETQYF
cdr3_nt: TGCGCCAGCAGCCAAACCCTAGGGGAAGAGACCCAGTACTTC

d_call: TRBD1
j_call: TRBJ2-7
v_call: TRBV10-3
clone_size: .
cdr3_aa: CAISASGQISRQYF
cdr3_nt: TGTGCCATCAGCGCCTCGGGACAGATTTCTCGGCAGTACTTC

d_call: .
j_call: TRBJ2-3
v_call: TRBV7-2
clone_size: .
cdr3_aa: CASSLYPGLSTDTQYF
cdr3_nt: TGTGCCAGCAGCTTATACCCAGGGCTTAGCACAGATACGCAGTATTTT

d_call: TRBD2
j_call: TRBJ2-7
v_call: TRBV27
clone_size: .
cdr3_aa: CASSTGLAGASSYEQYF
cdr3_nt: TGTGCCAGCAGTACGGGACTAGCGGGGGCTAGCTCCTACGAGCAGTACTTC

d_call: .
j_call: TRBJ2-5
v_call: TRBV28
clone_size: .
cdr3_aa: CASSLAPGTQYF
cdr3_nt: TGTGCCAGCAGTTTAGCACCCGGGACCCAGTACTTC

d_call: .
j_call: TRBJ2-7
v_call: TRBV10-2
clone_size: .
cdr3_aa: CATQTFTSYEQYF
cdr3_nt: TGCGCCACCCAGACGTTCACTTCCTACGAGCAGTACTTC

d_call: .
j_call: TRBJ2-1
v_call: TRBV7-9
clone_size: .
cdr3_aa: CASSPSRYEQFF
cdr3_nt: TGTGCCAGCAGCCCTAGCCGGTATGAGCAGTTCTTC

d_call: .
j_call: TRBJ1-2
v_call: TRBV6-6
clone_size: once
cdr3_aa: CASSPLETVIYGYTF
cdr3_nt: TGTGCCAGCAGCCCCCTCGAAACGGTCATCTATGGCTACACCTTC

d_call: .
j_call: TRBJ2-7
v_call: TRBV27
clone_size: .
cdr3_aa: CASSLSWQAYNEQYF
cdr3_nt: TGTGCCAGCAGTTTATCGTGGCAGGCCTACAATGAGCAGTACTTC

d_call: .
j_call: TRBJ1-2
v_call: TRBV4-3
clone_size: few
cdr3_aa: CASSQDLIGGTYGYTF
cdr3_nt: TGCGCCAGCAGCCAAGATCTAATAGGGGGGACCTATGGCTACACCTTC

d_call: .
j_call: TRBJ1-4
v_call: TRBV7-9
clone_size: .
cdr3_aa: CASSLGPYGATNEKLFF
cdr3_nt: TGTGCCAGCAGCTTAGGGCCCTACGGGGCAACTAATGAAAAACTGTTTTTT

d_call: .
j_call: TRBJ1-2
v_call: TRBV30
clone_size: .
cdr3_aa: CAWSVFGGYTF
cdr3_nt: TGTGCCTGGAGTGTATTTGGCGGCTACACCTTC

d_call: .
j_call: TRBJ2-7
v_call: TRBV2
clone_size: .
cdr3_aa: CASQYSAGDWDEQYF
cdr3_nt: TGTGCCAGCCAGTATTCGGCAGGGGATTGGGACGAGCAGTACTTC

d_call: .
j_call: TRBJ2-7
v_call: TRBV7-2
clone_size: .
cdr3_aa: CASSLALRSSYEQYF
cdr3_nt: TGTGCCAGCAGCTTGGCACTCAGAAGCTCCTACGAGCAGTACTTC

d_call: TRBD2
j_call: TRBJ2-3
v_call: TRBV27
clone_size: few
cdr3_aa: CASSLGASGIKDTQYF
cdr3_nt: TGTGCCAGCAGTTTAGGGGCTAGCGGGATAAAAGATACGCAGTATTTT

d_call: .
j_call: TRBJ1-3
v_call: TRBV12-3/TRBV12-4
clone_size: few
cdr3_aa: CASSVRGHSGNTIYF
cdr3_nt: TGTGCCAGCAGTGTCAGGGGACACTCTGGAAACACCATATATTTT

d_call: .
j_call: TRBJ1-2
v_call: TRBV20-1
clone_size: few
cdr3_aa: CSARDPLNQGGGYTF
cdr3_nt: TGCAGTGCTAGAGATCCCCTAAACCAAGGGGGTGGCTACACCTTC

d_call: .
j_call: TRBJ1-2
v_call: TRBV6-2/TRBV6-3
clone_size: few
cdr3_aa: CASRKNTGTTLGYTF
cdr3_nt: TGTGCCAGCAGAAAAAATACCGGGACCACTTTAGGCTACACCTTC

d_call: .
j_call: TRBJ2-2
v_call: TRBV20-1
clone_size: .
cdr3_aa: CSARQGFTGELFF
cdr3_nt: TGCAGTGCTAGGCAGGGATTCACCGGGGAGCTGTTTTTT